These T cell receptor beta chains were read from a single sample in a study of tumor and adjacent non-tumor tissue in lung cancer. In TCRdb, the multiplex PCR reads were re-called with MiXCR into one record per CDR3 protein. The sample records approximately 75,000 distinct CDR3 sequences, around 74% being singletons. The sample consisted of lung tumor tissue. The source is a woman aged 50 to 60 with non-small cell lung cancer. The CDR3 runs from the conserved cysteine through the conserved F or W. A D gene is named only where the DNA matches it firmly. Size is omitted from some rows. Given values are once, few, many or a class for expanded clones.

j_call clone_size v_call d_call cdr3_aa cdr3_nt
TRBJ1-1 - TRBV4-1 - CASGRGTTTVAFF TGCGCCAGCGGGAGGGGGACGACCACTGTAGCTTTCTTT
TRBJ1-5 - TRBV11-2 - CASSFGSNQLQHF TGTGCCAGTAGTTTCGGGAGCAATCAGCTCCAGCATTTT
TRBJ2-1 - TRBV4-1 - CARSQNPGSSYNEKFF TGCGCCAGGAGTCAAAATCCTGGTAGCTCCTACAATGAGAAGTTCTTC
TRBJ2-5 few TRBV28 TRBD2 CASSPLEAGNFQETQYF TGTGCCAGCAGTCCTCTCGAAGCGGGGAACTTCCAAGAGACCCAGTACTTC
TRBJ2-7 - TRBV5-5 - CASSLIPGNRAYEQYF TGTGCCAGCAGCCTGATACCGGGGAACCGGGCCTACGAGCAGTACTTC
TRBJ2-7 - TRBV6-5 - CASMWQGEQYF TGTGCCAGCATGTGGCAGGGCGAGCAGTACTTC
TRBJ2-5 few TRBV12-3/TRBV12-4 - CVSSSYETQYF TGTGTTAGCAGTTCTTACGAGACCCAGTACTTC
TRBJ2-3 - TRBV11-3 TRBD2 CDSSLGQREGADTQYF TGTGACAGCAGCTTAGGACAGCGGGAGGGTGCAGATACGCAGTATTTT
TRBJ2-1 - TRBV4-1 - CASSQSSEIGTYDEQFF TGCGCCAGCAGCCAATCTAGCGAGATTGGCACCTACGATGAGCAGTTCTTC
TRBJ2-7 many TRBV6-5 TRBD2 CASSHRALAGAYEQYF TGTGCCAGCAGCCATAGGGCTCTAGCGGGGGCCTACGAGCAGTACTTC
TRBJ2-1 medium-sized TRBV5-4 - CASSYSIDSWGEQFF TGTGCCAGCAGCTACTCCATTGACAGCTGGGGTGAGCAGTTCTTC
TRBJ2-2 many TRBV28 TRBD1 CASSRQGRAGELFF TGTGCCAGCAGCAGACAGGGAAGGGCCGGGGAGCTGTTTTTT
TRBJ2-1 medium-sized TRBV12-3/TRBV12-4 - CASTLPEDPYNEQFF TGTGCCAGCACCTTACCGGAGGACCCCTACAATGAGCAGTTCTTC
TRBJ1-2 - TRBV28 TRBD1 CASSFGTGVVIYGCTF TGTGCCAGCAGTTTTGGGACAGGGGTAGTGATTTATGGTTGCACCTTC
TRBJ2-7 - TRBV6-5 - CASSYSPSSSGYEQYF TGTGCCAGCAGTTATTCCCCCTCGAGTAGCGGCTACGAGCAGTACTTC
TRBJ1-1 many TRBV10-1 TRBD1 CASRPQGHTSEAFF TGCGCCAGCAGGCCACAGGGGCATACCTCTGAAGCTTTCTTT
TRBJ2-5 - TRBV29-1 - CGAVPVETQYF TGCGGCGCCGTACCCGTCGAGACCCAGTACTTC
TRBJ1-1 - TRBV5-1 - CASSPQVVEAFF TGCGCCAGCAGCCCTCAGGTGGTTGAAGCTTTCTTT
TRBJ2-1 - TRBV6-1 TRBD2 CANSDRAGAADEQFF TGTGCCAACAGTGACCGAGCGGGAGCGGCGGATGAACAGTTCTTC
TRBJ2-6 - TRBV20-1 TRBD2 CNTRSGGEANVLTF TGCAATACTAGGTCGGGGGGTGAGGCCAACGTCCTGACTTTC
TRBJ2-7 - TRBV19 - CASGVTNSYEQYF TGTGCCAGTGGGGTGACAAACTCCTACGAGCAGTACTTC
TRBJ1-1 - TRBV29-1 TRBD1 CSGARTGNTEVFF TGCAGCGGAGCCAGGACAGGGAACACTGAAGTTTTCTTT
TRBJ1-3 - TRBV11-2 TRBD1 CASSLRQGATENTIYF TGTGCCAGCAGCTTAAGACAGGGGGCAACTGAAAACACCATATATTTT
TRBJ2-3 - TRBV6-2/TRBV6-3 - CASSYNGVTDTQYF TGTGCAAGCAGCTATAACGGTGTCACAGATACACAGTATTTT
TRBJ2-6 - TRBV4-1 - CASSQEGSGANVMTF TGCGCCAGTAGCCAAGAAGGGTCTGGGGCCAACGTCATGACTTTC
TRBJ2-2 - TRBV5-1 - CASSLAPGANTGELFF TGCGCCAGCAGCTTAGCGCCGGGGGCGAACACCGGGGAGCTGTTTTTT
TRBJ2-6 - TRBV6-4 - CDSRDSLSGANVLTF TGTGACAGCCGTGACTCACTATCTGGGGCCAACGTCCTGACTTTC
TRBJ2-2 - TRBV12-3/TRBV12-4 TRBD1 CATRWTGEHWELFF TGTGCCACCAGGTGGACAGGGGAGCACTGGGAGCTGTTTTTT
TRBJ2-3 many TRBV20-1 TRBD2 CSLRGTGGLSDTQYF TGCAGCCTGAGGGGGACGGGAGGGTTGTCAGATACGCAGTATTTT
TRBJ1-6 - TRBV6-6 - CVSSSRAQGNSPMHF TGTGTCAGCAGTTCTCGGGCTCAGGGGAATTCACCCATGCACTTT
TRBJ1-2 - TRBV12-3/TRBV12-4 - CVSRFAGYGYTF TGTGTCAGCAGATTCGCGGGCTATGGCTACACCTTC
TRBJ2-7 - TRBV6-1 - CASEAHESSYEQYF TGTGCTAGCGAAGCCCATGAGAGCTCCTACGAGCAGTACTTC
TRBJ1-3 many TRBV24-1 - CATGPDGGDRRHGNTIYF TGTGCCACCGGACCCGACGGGGGCGACAGGAGGCATGGAAACACCATATATTTT
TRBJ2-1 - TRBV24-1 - CATSDPYYTGGGNEQFF TGTGCCACCAGTGATCCTTACTACACGGGCGGTGGCAATGAGCAGTTCTTC
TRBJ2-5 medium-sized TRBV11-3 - CASSNRDYQETQYF TGTGCCAGCAGCAACCGGGACTACCAAGAGACCCAGTACTTC
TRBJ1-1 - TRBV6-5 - CASSLPGRRTEAFF TGTGCCAGCAGTTTGCCAGGAAGGCGCACTGAAGCTTTCTTT
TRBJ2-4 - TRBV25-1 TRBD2 CANSEARGEMNIQYF TGTGCCAACAGTGAAGCGCGGGGGGAGATGAACATTCAGTACTTC
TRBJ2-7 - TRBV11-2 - CASSLTWWNSYEQYF TGTGCCAGCAGCTTAACATGGTGGAACTCCTACGAGCAGTACTTC
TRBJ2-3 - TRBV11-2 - CASSLGSRVNTRYF TGTGCCAGCAGCTTAGGCTCGAGAGTAAATACGCGGTATTTT
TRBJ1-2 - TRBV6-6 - CASSPGTSNYGFIF TGTGCCAGCAGCCCAGGGACCTCTAACTATGGCTTCATCTTC